This section outlines one TCR beta chain sequence together with its context. Its antigen is still unknown. V lost 6 bases and J lost 0; bases outside the gene matches: 5. The CDR3 extends over 15 amino acids. Germline V gives CDR1 LNHNV, CDR2 YYDKDF (reference sequence). This entry comes from a study of cytomegalovirus exposure and HLA in healthy donors. Findings of the study overall: The study flagged roughly 160 TCR beta chains as cytomegalovirus-associated.

The validation cohort, a group of 120 subjects, included the donors and was separate from the roughly 670-subject first cohort. Sequenced by immunoSEQ multiplex PCR; TCRdb stores in-frame clones only, minus some. There are some 72,000 clones in the sample; 90% to 96% occur only once, and 1.6% lies in the top ten. Sequencing was performed on PBMCs. J is TRBJ2-1 and V is TRBV15; 7 positions agree with TRBD2. This TCR derives from a young man in good health and CMV-seropositive. The CDR3 region has the DNA TGTGCCACCAGATACACTAGCGTCTCCTACAATGAGCAGTTCTTC. Translating it yields CATRYTSVSYNEQFF.